These 2 T cell receptor beta chains were all obtained from the same sample, sequenced in a study of T-cell memory formation after mild COVID-19. Via MiXCR, TCRdb re-called the 5' RACE reads, giving one row per CDR3 protein. The table lists roughly 62,000 distinct CDR3 sequences, 9% to 9.5% of them singletons. Sequenced input: PBMCs or a T cell subset sorted from them (not recorded which). Source of these receptors: a man aged 18 to 29 who had mild COVID-19 (a few samples of this study predate the infection). Cell type and time point are not known.

The V gene is TRBV20-1, the J gene TRBJ1-4; 8 bases line up with TRBD1. V shed 1 base and J 8 bases; nucleotides not matched to a gene: 12. This CDR3 region has 16 residues. Germline CDR1 DFQATT, CDR2 SNEGSKA (reference sequence). Here the CDR3 reads CSARGAPGQVQEKLFF. CDR3 bases: TGCAGTGCTAGAGGTGCCCCGGGACAGGTACAGGAAAAACTGTTTTTT.

This clonotype was observed a few times. This chain connects TRBV5-1 to TRBJ1-1; no definite D call. V lost 4 bases, J lost 1 base, and 14 bases lay in between. In germline, CDR1 is SGHRS, CDR2 YFSETQ. The CDR3 contains 15 residues. DNA for the CDR3: TGCGCCAGCAGCCCGCCCCTAAAGGGGAACACTGAAGCTTTCTTT. Translating it yields CASSPPLKGNTEAFF.